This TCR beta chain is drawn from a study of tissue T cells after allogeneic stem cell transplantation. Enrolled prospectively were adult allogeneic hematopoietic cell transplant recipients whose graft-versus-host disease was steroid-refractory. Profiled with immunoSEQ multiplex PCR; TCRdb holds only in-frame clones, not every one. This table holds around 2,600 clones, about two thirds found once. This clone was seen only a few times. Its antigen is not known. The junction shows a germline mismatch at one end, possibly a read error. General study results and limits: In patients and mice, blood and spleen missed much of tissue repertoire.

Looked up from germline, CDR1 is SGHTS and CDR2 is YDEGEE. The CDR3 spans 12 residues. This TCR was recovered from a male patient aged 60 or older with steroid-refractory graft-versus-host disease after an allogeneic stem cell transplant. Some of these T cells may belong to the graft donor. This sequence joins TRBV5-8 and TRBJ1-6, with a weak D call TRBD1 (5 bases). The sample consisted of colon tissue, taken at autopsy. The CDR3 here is CASSLGSAGPTF. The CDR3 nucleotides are TGTGCCAGCAGCTTGGGCAGTGCGGGACCCACTTTT.